The 24 T cell receptor beta chains listed next were all sequenced from one sample in a study of shared clonotypes between healthy human individuals (TCRdb year 2020). Receptor libraries were prepared by the immunoSEQ multiplex PCR assay. In TCRdb, the immuneACCESS table is reduced to in-frame sequences with V and J assigned. These tables do not hold every clone; where another copy was compared, an unresolved V gene accounts for under half, and the others remain unexplained. The sample yields about 490,000 clones; 65% to 80% were counted once. The top ten clonotypes cover over 9.5% of the sample. Sequenced: PBMCs. Source of these receptors: a woman in her 40s in good health. Some clones in this sample may be carry-over from other donors' samples.

The CDR3 DNA reads TGTGCCAGCAGCTCACTTCGGGGGGAGGGGATAGCCAAAAACATTCAGTACTTC. It codes for CASSSLRGEGIAKNIQYF. The rearrangement uses TRBV7-8 and TRBJ2-4; 7 bases fit TRBD2. CDR1 and CDR2 from the germline V gene are SGHVS and FQNEAQ. This CDR3 has 18 residues. Unmatched junction bases numbered 12, after V lost 4 bases and J lost 0 bases.

This clone was detected only a few times. V usage is TRBV9 and J usage is TRBJ1-3; D is perhaps TRBD1 (5 bases). CDR3 size: 16 residues. Trimming stripped 1 base from V and 0 bases from J, with 11 bases between. CDR1 SGDLS and CDR2 YYNGEE come from the germline V gene. The CDR3: CASSVFRGGSGNTIYF. DNA for the CDR3: TGTGCCAGCAGCGTATTCCGGGGGGGCTCTGGAAACACCATATATTTT.

This clone was counted only a few times. This chain joins TRBV29-1 and TRBJ1-1, with D maybe TRBD1 (5 bases). Germline V CDR1 and CDR2: SQVTM, ANQGSEA. This CDR3 comprises 11 residues. V lost 5 bases, J lost 4 bases, and 8 bases lay in between. DNA for the CDR3: TGCAGCGTTAAGGGGTTCACTGAAGCTTTCTTT. This translates into CSVKGFTEAFF.

The genes are TRBV7-3 and TRBJ2-3; TRBD1 or TRBD2 may be the D gene (5 bases each). The CDR3 spans 13 residues. Per the germline V gene, CDR1 is SGHTA and CDR2 is FQGTGA. Trimming removed 5 bases from V and 6 bases from J, with 12 bases in between. The CDR3 sequence: CASSPPGLDTQYF. The DNA for the CDR3 is TGTGCCAGCAGCCCGCCGGGGCTTGATACGCAGTATTTT.

V usage is TRBV7-9 and J usage is TRBJ2-1, with D possibly being TRBD2 (6 bases). Germline V gene sequence: CDR1 SEHNR, CDR2 FQNEAQ (reference sequence). This CDR3 has 14 residues. V was pared by 2 bases and J by 5 bases, with 10 bases between. CDR3 protein: CASSLLATHNEQFF. In nucleotides, the CDR3 is TGTGCCAGCAGCTTACTAGCGACCCACAATGAGCAGTTCTTC.

The V call is TRBV5-6, the J call TRBJ2-7, with 7 bases lining up with TRBD1. Germline loops: CDR1 SGHDT, CDR2 YYEEEE. This CDR3 comprises 15 residues. V was clipped by 4 bases and J by 6 bases; unmatched bases: 13. The CDR3 region has the DNA TGTGCCAGCAGCGTGATGCCGGGACAGCCACTCGAGCAGTACTTC. It codes for CASSVMPGQPLEQYF.

The genes are TRBV2 and TRBJ1-1; a possible D gene is TRBD1 (6 bases). The V gene lost 4 bases and the J gene lost 0 bases, with 18 bases spanning the gap. The CDR3 has 17 residues. CDR1 SNHLY and CDR2 FYNNEI come from the germline V gene. CDR3 DNA sequence: TGTGCCAGCAGTGTAGTGAAGATTGGACAGATGAACACTGAAGCTTTCTTT. Translation gives CASSVVKIGQMNTEAFF. Filled out from reference TRBV2 and TRBJ1-1, the complete variable domain reads EPEVTQTPSHQVTQMGQEVILRCVPISNHLYFYWYRQILGQKVEFLVSFYNNEISEKSEIFDDQFSVERPDGSNFTLKIRSTKLEDSAMYFCASSVVKIGQMNTEAFFGQGTRLTVV.

The rearrangement uses TRBV6-5 and TRBJ2-1; TRBD1 matches 7 bases. CDR3 length: 15 amino acids. Looked up from germline, CDR1 is MNHEY and CDR2 is SVGAGI. J lost 7 bases, V lost 6 bases, and 12 bases had no gene match. The CDR3 loop reads CASRPDREHGNEQFF. CDR3 sequence (DNA): TGTGCCAGCAGACCAGACAGGGAACACGGAAATGAGCAGTTCTTC.

The chain carries TRBV2 and TRBJ2-2; D could derive from TRBD1 or TRBD2 (5 bases each). CDR3 length: 14 amino acids. Trimming removed 6 bases at V and 7 bases at J, with 15 bases between. Per germline, CDR1 SNHLY and CDR2 FYNNEI. The CDR3 nucleotides read TGTGCCAGCAGCGAAACCGGGACGATCGGGGAGCTGTTTTTT. Translating gives CASSETGTIGELFF. Combining the CDR3 with reference TRBV2 and TRBJ2-2 gives the whole variable domain EPEVTQTPSHQVTQMGQEVILRCVPISNHLYFYWYRQILGQKVEFLVSFYNNEISEKSEIFDDQFSVERPDGSNFTLKIRSTKLEDSAMYFCASSETGTIGELFFGEGSRLTVL.

This clone has ten or more counts. The gene calls are TRBV7-9 and TRBJ2-7, with 7 bases fitting TRBD2. V was pared by 5 bases and J by 0 bases, with 4 bases of the junction left unmatched. The CDR3 is 14 residues long. Per the germline V gene, CDR1 is SEHNR and CDR2 is FQNEAQ (reference sequence). CDR3 amino acids: CASSASGSSYEQYF. CDR3 in DNA: TGTGCCAGCAGCGCTAGCGGCAGCTCCTACGAGCAGTACTTC.

This clone was seen a handful of times. V and J are TRBV7-8 and TRBJ1-1; D is possibly TRBD1 (5 bases). The germline V gene encodes CDR1 SGHVS and CDR2 FQNEAQ. Trimming shortened V by 2 bases and J by 3 bases, and 10 bases separated the two germline ends. The CDR3 is 14 residues long. CDR3 amino acids: CASSLIQGDTEAFF. The CDR3 DNA reads as TGTGCCAGCAGCTTAATCCAGGGTGACACTGAAGCTTTCTTT.

This clone was found a few times. V usage is TRBV19 and J usage is TRBJ2-7, with 7 nucleotides matching TRBD1. CDR3 length: 13 residues. The V and J ends lost 4 bases and 6 bases, in that order; junction bases with no gene match: 6. Looked up from germline, CDR1 is LNHDA and CDR2 is SQIVND (reference sequence). The CDR3 region is CASSKTGNREQYF. CDR3 bases: TGTGCCAGTAGTAAGACAGGGAATCGCGAGCAGTACTTC.

The chain joins TRBV28 to TRBJ2-2; TRBD2 aligns across 8 bases. The CDR3 has 16 amino acids. CDR1 and CDR2 from the germline V gene are MDHEN and SYDVKM. V shed 3 bases, J shed 6 bases, and the junction held 9 bases outside the gene matches. In DNA, the CDR3 is TGTGCCAGCAGTTTCGGGACTAGGTTCTTACCCGGGGAGCTGTTTTTT. Encoded protein: CASSFGTRFLPGELFF.

This chain links TRBV28 with TRBJ2-7; 9 positions agree with TRBD2. The CDR3 loop spans 14 amino acids. The trim removed 1 base at V and 5 bases at J, leaving 3 bases unmatched. CDR1 MDHEN and CDR2 SYDVKM come from the germline V gene. As DNA, the CDR3 is TGTGCCAGCAGTTTATTGGGGACTAGCAACGAGCAGTACTTC. This gives the protein CASSLLGTSNEQYF. The full variable domain, with the rest looked up from reference TRBV28 and TRBJ2-7, is DVKVTQSSRYLVKRTGEKVFLECVQDMDHENMFWYRQDPGLGLRLIYFSYDVKMKEKGDIPEGYSVSREKKERFSLILESASTNQTSMYLCASSLLGTSNEQYFGPGTRLTVT.

This chain connects TRBV28 to TRBJ1-5, with D possibly matching TRBD1 (5 bases). CDR1 MDHEN and CDR2 SYDVKM come from the germline V gene. Deletions cut 6 bases from V and 2 bases from J, with 17 bases between. The CDR3 is made up of 16 amino acids. For the CDR3, the DNA is TGTGCCAGCAGGTTTACCGGGGCGTATGGCAATCAGCCCCAGCATTTT. Translated, it gives CASRFTGAYGNQPQHF.

The chain is built from TRBV30 and TRBJ2-6; D call uncertain. The V gene lost 4 bases and the J gene lost 3 bases, with 10 bases spanning the gap. There are 14 residues in the CDR3. Germline V gene sequence: CDR1 GTSNPN, CDR2 SVGIG (reference sequence). The CDR3 spells CAWNHLGGANVLTF. CDR3 sequence (DNA): TGTGCCTGGAATCACCTCGGTGGGGCCAACGTCCTGACTTTC.

This clone has a single count. This chain joins TRBV7-2 and TRBJ2-7; D is uncertain. This CDR3 contains 13 residues. Looked up from germline, CDR1 is SGHTA and CDR2 is FQGNSA. V was clipped by 5 bases and J by 1 base, with 9 bases between them. In DNA form, the CDR3 reads TGTGCCAGCAGCCCCCAGGCTTCCTACGAGCAGTACTTC. Protein: CASSPQASYEQYF.

The table lists this clone with a count of one. The chain carries TRBV11-2 and TRBJ2-5; 11 nucleotides agree with TRBD2. CDR3 length: 17 amino acids. Germline loops: CDR1 SGHAT, CDR2 FQNNGV. Germline trimming cut 2 bases from V and 2 bases from J; bases unmatched to any gene: 7. The CDR3 spells CASSLRLAGGTQETQYF. The CDR3 DNA sequence: TGTGCCAGCAGCTTAAGGCTAGCGGGAGGAACGCAAGAGACCCAGTACTTC.

V is TRBV5-4 and J is TRBJ2-7; D not resolved. The V and J ends lost 0 bases and 0 bases respectively, with 7 bases between them. Germline CDR1 and CDR2: SGHNT and YYREEE (reference sequence). The CDR3 runs 14 residues. In nucleotides, the CDR3 is TGTGCCAGCAGCTTGGGGCGGACCTCCTACGAGCAGTACTTC. Its protein is CASSLGRTSYEQYF.

J is TRBJ2-3 and V is TRBV6-1; 9 positions match TRBD2. The CDR3 loop spans 14 amino acids. Losses at the gene ends were 4 bases for V and 6 bases for J; bases not matched to a gene: 5. CDR1 is MNHNS and CDR2 is SASEGT in the germline V gene. The CDR3 DNA follows: TGTGCCAGCAGTGGTGTAGCGGGAGCGGATACGCAGTATTTT. Encoded protein: CASSGVAGADTQYF.

The chain combines TRBV6-1 with TRBJ1-1; TRBD1 might be the D (5 bases). V was clipped by 7 bases and J by 3 bases, with 15 bases between them. Per the germline V gene, CDR1 is MNHNS and CDR2 is SASEGT. This CDR3 has 14 residues. CDR3 amino acids: CASKIGVTDTEAFF. CDR3 nucleotide sequence: TGTGCCAGCAAGATAGGGGTCACGGACACTGAAGCTTTCTTT.

The chain carries TRBV2 and TRBJ2-1; no clear D. CDR3 length equals 13 residues. Looked up from germline, CDR1 is SNHLY and CDR2 is FYNNEI. V lost 6 bases and J lost 4, with 10 bases in between. CDR3 DNA: TGTGCCAGCAGGTCGGACGGTTACAATGAGCAGTTCTTC. Translation: CASRSDGYNEQFF.

The V call is TRBV19, the J call TRBJ1-2; perhaps TRBD1 as D (5 bases). The CDR3 contains 15 residues. V lost 6 bases, J lost 0 bases, and 14 bases lay in between. The germline V gene encodes CDR1 LNHDA and CDR2 SQIVND (reference sequence). CDR3 DNA: TGTGCCAGTAGCCCCGGGGGTTGGGCTAACTATGGCTACACCTTC. Amino acids: CASSPGGWANYGYTF.

This clone came up many times. V usage is TRBV10-3 and J usage is TRBJ1-1, with unresolved D. The CDR3 length is 15 residues. Trimming took off 2 bases at V and 1 base at J, with 11 bases between the two ends. From germline, CDR1 is ENHRY and CDR2 SYGVKD. The CDR3 here is CAISEPRRSNTEAFF. As DNA, the CDR3 is TGTGCCATCAGTGAGCCGAGACGGTCGAACACTGAAGCTTTCTTT.